The 18 T cell receptor beta chains below all came from one sample that was sequenced in a study of OX40 agonist ivuxolimab in advanced cancers. Profiled with immunoSEQ multiplex PCR; TCRdb holds only in-frame clones, not every one. The sample has under 80,000 clones, 85% seen once. The sequenced sample was CD4+ or CD8+ T cells sorted from blood, obtained in a trial of the OX40 agonist ivuxolimab. The receptors stem from an adult with an advanced solid tumor such as melanoma, head and neck, liver or kidney cancer.

The chain carries TRBV6-1 and TRBJ2-7, with D maybe TRBD1 (6 bases). Germline values: CDR1 MNHNS, CDR2 SASEGT. The CDR3 has 14 residues. The CDR3 loop reads CGSVPPDSIYEQYF. CDR3 DNA sequence: TGTGGCAGTGTCCCTCCGGACAGCATCTACGAGCAGTACTTC.

The rearrangement links TRBV27 to TRBJ1-3; tentatively, D is TRBD1 (6 bases). Germline V lookup: CDR1 MNHEY, CDR2 SMNVEV (reference sequence). The germline V and J ends were trimmed by 1 base and 4 bases, with 17 bases remaining between them. The CDR3 consists of 17 residues. CDR3 DNA sequence: TGTGCCAGCAGTTTATTAGGCAGGGGACTCGCGGGAAACACCATATATTTT. Translated, it gives CASSLLGRGLAGNTIYF.

V and J are TRBV4-2 and TRBJ1-1, with TRBD1 matching over 9 bases. V lost 0 bases, J lost 3 bases, and 2 bases stayed unmatched. This CDR3 has 15 residues. Germline V gene lookup returns CDR1 LGHNA and CDR2 YNFKEQ. CDR3 nucleotides: TGTGCCAGCAGCCAAGAAGACAGGGGGGACACTGAAGCTTTCTTT. It translates to CASSQEDRGDTEAFF.

The V call is TRBV2, the J call TRBJ1-6; 9 nucleotides align to TRBD1. The CDR3 loop spans 13 amino acids. Germline CDR1 and CDR2: SNHLY and FYNNEI. Unmatched junction bases numbered 4, after V lost 8 bases and J lost 8 bases. CDR3 in amino acids: CASSGQGDSPLHF. CDR3 coding DNA: TGTGCCAGCTCGGGACAGGGCGATTCACCCCTCCACTTT.

The CDR3 nucleotides are TGCGCCAGCAGCCCGGAACTAAATGAAAAACTGTTTTTT. Encoded protein: CASSPELNEKLFF. The chain joins TRBV5-1 to TRBJ1-4; D remains unclear. The V end was cut by 4 bases, the J end by 5 bases, with 9 bases between. CDR1 and CDR2 (germline): SGHRS, YFSETQ. The CDR3 length is 13 residues.

V and J are TRBV5-5 and TRBJ2-5; 8 nucleotides line up with TRBD1. V lost 3 bases and J lost 5; bases outside the gene matches: 6. The length of the CDR3 is 14 residues. Germline V gene sequence: CDR1 SGHKS, CDR2 YYEKEE (reference sequence). CDR3 sequence reads: CASSSTGAGETQYF. Here the CDR3 DNA reads TGTGCCAGCAGCTCGACAGGGGCAGGGGAGACCCAGTACTTC.

V usage is TRBV10-3 and J usage is TRBJ1-1; no clear D. CDR3 size: 12 residues. Germline assignment: CDR1 ENHRY and CDR2 SYGVKD. The ends were cut back, 2 bases at V and 8 bases at J, with 9 bases in the middle. CDR3 loop: CAISESVGEAFF. The CDR3 bases are TGTGCCATCAGTGAGAGTGTGGGGGAAGCTTTCTTT.

The rearrangement joins TRBV6-1 to TRBJ2-7; unclear D gene. The CDR3 runs 11 residues. Per germline, CDR1 MNHNS and CDR2 SASEGT. The CDR3 nucleotides are TGTGTGTCGAGGAGCTCCTACGAGCAGTACTTC. It codes for CVSRSSYEQYF.

The V call is TRBV19, the J call TRBJ1-1, with a tentative D call TRBD1 (6 bases). Deletions cut 3 bases from V and 6 bases from J, with 23 bases between. The CDR3 sequence is 17 residues long. CDR1 and CDR2 from the germline V gene are LNHDA and SQIVND (reference sequence). This chain's CDR3 is CASSIPGVGGPGAEAFF. CDR3 bases: TGTGCCAGTAGTATCCCCGGCGTCGGGGGCCCAGGCGCTGAAGCTTTCTTT. The whole variable domain, filled in from reference TRBV19 and TRBJ1-1, reads DGGITQSPKYLFRKEGQNVTLSCEQNLNHDAMYWYRQDPGQGLRLIYYSQIVNDFQKGDIAEGYSVSREKKESFPLTVTSAQKNPTAFYLCASSIPGVGGPGAEAFFGQGTRLTVV.

This clone was counted only a few times. The chain carries TRBV6-1 and TRBJ1-1, with a tentative D call TRBD1 (5 bases). Trimming pared 7 bases from V and 5 bases from J, leaving 14 bases between. The CDR3 has 13 amino acids. Germline V lookup: CDR1 MNHNS, CDR2 SASEGT. The CDR3 DNA is TGTGCCAGCACTCAGGGCCCTTGGACTGAAGCTTTCTTT. Translating gives CASTQGPWTEAFF.

CDR3 sequence: CASSLDGQAYNEQFF. The CDR3 DNA reads TGTGCCAGCAGCTTAGATGGACAGGCGTACAATGAGCAGTTCTTC. The J gene is TRBJ2-1, the V gene TRBV11-3; 7 bases are shared with TRBD1. V trimming: 0 bases; J trimming: 4 bases; junction bases outside the gene matches: 3. The CDR3 contains 15 residues. Germline V gives CDR1 SGHNT, CDR2 YENEEA.

V and J are TRBV5-4 and TRBJ2-3; 10 bases are a match to TRBD2. The CDR3 runs to 16 residues. J lost 0 bases, V lost 9 bases, and 10 bases had no gene match. Looked up from germline, CDR1 is SGHNT and CDR2 is YYREEE (reference sequence). The CDR3 coding sequence is TGTGCCACCTCTAGCGGGGGTTCGACTAGCACAGATACGCAGTATTTT. Translation gives CATSSGGSTSTDTQYF.

The chain combines TRBV27 with TRBJ1-1, with D perhaps matching TRBD1 (5 bases). The length of the CDR3 is 15 residues. V was shortened by 5 bases and J by 4 bases, with 17 bases between the two germline ends. Germline V gene data show CDR1 as MNHEY and CDR2 as SMNVEV (reference sequence). The CDR3 region is CASSGGSKGSTEAFF. In DNA, the CDR3 is TGTGCCAGCAGTGGGGGTAGTAAGGGGAGCACTGAAGCTTTCTTT.

This clone was recorded once. V gene TRBV6-1 combines with J gene TRBJ2-7; D is tentatively TRBD1 or TRBD2 (6 bases each). Germline V CDR1 and CDR2: MNHNS, SASEGT. The CDR3 consists of 13 residues. V gave up 4 bases and J gave up 1 base, with 8 bases separating them. CDR3 amino acids: CASSVGGSYEQYF. The CDR3 DNA sequence: TGTGCCAGCAGTGTAGGGGGGTCCTACGAGCAGTACTTC.

The V gene is TRBV5-5, the J gene TRBJ1-3; D gene unclear. Germline V gene data show CDR1 as SGHKS and CDR2 as YYEKEE (reference sequence). The CDR3 is 14 amino acids. V was cut by 0 bases and J by 4 bases, with 8 bases left in between. The CDR3, as DNA: TGTGCCAGCAGCTTGGGTGTATTCGGAAACACCATATATTTT. Its translation: CASSLGVFGNTIYF.

The rearrangement links TRBV5-6 to TRBJ2-1; 11 nucleotides agree with TRBD2. With 4 bases clipped from V and 4 bases from J, the junction kept 4 bases outside the gene matches. The germline V gene has CDR1 SGHDT and CDR2 YYEEEE. This CDR3 comprises 15 residues. In nucleotides, the CDR3 is TGTGCCAGCAGCGCCCTAGCGGGAGGATACAATGAGCAGTTCTTC. Translating gives CASSALAGGYNEQFF.

This sequence joins TRBV5-1 and TRBJ1-1, with D unresolved. CDR3 length: 14 amino acids. CDR1 SGHRS and CDR2 YFSETQ come from the germline V gene. The V end lost 3 bases, the J end lost 1 base, and 10 bases lay between the germline ends. CDR3 in amino acids: CASSWGVSNTEAFF. CDR3 coding DNA: TGCGCCAGCAGCTGGGGTGTTTCGAACACTGAAGCTTTCTTT. Full variable domain (missing parts from reference TRBV5-1 and TRBJ1-1): KAGVTQTPRYLIKTRGQQVTLSCSPISGHRSVSWYQQTPGQGLQFLFEYFSETQRNKGNFPGRFSGRQFSNSRSEMNVSTLELGDSALYLCASSWGVSNTEAFFGQGTRLTVV.

The chain employs TRBV30 and TRBJ2-7; 9 bases map to TRBD1. J was trimmed by 5 bases and V by 3 bases; bases with no gene match: 8. The CDR3 totals 14 residues. The germline CDR1 and CDR2 sequences are GTSNPN and SVGIG (reference sequence). The CDR3 sequence: CAWSDSGQGNEQYF. CDR3 nucleotide sequence: TGTGCCTGGAGCGACTCGGGACAGGGAAACGAGCAGTACTTC. The variable domain in full, completed from reference TRBV30 and TRBJ2-7, reads SQTIHQWPATLVQPVGSPLSLECTVEGTSNPNLYWYRQAAGRGLQLLFYSVGIGQISSEVPQNLSASRPQDRQFILSSKKLLLSDSGFYLCAWSDSGQGNEQYFGPGTRLTVT.